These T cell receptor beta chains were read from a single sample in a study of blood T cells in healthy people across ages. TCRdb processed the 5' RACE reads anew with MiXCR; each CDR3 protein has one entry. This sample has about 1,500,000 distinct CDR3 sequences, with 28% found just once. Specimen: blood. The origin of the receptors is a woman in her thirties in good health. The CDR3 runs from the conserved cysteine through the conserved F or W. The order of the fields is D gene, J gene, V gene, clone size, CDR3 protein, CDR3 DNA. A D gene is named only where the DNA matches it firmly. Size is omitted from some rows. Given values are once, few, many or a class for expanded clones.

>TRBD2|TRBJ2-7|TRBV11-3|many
CASSSGTSDYEQYF
TGTGCCAGCAGCTCCGGGACTAGCGACTACGAGCAGTACTTC
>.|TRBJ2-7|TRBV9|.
CASSPRPLAPYEQYF
TGTGCCAGCAGCCCCAGACCCTTGGCTCCCTACGAGCAGTACTTC
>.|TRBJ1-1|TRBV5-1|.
CASSLLPIGTAGEAFF
TGCGCCAGCAGCCTATTACCGATAGGGACGGCTGGTGAAGCTTTCTTT
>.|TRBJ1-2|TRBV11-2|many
CASSLTGHGYTF
TGTGCCAGCAGCTTAACAGGTCATGGCTACACCTTC
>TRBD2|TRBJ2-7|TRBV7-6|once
CASSRGPQLAVYNEQYF
TGTGCCAGCAGCCGAGGGCCGCAACTAGCGGTATACAATGAGCAGTACTTC
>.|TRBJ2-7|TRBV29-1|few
CSVITGSYNEQYF
TGCAGCGTTATAACTGGGTCCTACAATGAGCAGTACTTC
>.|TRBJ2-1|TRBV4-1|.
CASSPFPKRGAFGEQFF
TGCGCCAGCAGCCCCTTTCCAAAACGGGGGGCCTTTGGTGAGCAGTTCTTC
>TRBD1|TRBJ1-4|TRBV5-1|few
CASSFTGTVEKLFF
TGCGCCAGCAGCTTTACTGGGACAGTCGAAAAACTGTTTTTT
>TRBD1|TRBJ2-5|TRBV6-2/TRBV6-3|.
CACSYRTGETQYF
TGTGCCTGCAGTTACAGGACAGGGGAGACCCAGTACTTC
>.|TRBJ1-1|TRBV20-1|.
CSARDWKGKMGEAFF
TGCAGTGCTAGAGATTGGAAGGGGAAAATGGGGGAAGCTTTCTTT
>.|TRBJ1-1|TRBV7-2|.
CASSVTVGYTEAFF
TGTGCCAGCAGCGTCACCGTAGGGTACACTGAAGCTTTCTTT
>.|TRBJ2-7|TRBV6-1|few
CASSEVGGEAYEQYF
TGTGCCAGCAGTGAGGTTGGCGGGGAAGCCTACGAGCAGTACTTC
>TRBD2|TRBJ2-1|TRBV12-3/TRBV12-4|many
CASSRTGTNYNEQFF
TGTGCCAGCAGTAGGACCGGGACTAACTACAATGAGCAGTTCTTC
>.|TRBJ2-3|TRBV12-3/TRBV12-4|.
CASSLSEDTDTQYF
TGTGCCAGCAGTTTATCCGAGGACACAGATACGCAGTATTTT
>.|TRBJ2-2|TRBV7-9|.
CASSPPGRERNTGELFF
TGTGCCAGCAGCCCTCCCGGAAGGGAAAGGAACACCGGGGAGCTGTTTTTT
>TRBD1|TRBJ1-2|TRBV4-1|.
CASSHVGQGAFNGYTF
TGCGCCAGCAGCCATGTGGGACAGGGGGCCTTTAATGGCTACACCTTC
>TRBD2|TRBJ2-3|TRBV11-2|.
CASRGPTSGGPGTDTQYF
TGTGCCAGCCGCGGCCCCACTAGCGGGGGGCCTGGCACAGATACGCAGTATTTT
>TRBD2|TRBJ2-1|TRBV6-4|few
CASSGATGGSSYNEQFF
TGTGCCAGCAGTGGAGCGACGGGAGGTTCTTCCTACAATGAGCAGTTCTTC
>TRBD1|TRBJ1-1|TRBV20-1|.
CSVPTGGAGNTEAFF
TGCAGTGTCCCGACAGGGGGAGCGGGAAACACTGAAGCTTTCTTT
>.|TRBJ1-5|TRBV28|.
CASARWATNQPQHF
TGTGCCAGTGCAAGATGGGCCACCAATCAGCCCCAGCATTTT
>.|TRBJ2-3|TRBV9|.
CASSGPDGGSDTQYF
TGTGCCAGCAGCGGACCCGACGGAGGGTCAGATACGCAGTATTTT
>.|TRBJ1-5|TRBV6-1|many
CASRLTGPQPQHF
TGTGCCAGCAGGTTAACAGGGCCTCAGCCCCAGCATTTT
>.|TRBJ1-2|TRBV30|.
CAWRGIRGYTF
TGTGCCTGGAGGGGTATTAGGGGCTACACCTTC
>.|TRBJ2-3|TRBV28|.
CATRRRRASSTDTQYF
TGTGCCACCCGACGCAGGAGAGCGTCTAGCACAGATACGCAGTATTTT
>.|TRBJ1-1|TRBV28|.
CASSSAAWEAFF
TGTGCCAGCAGTTCGGCGGCCTGGGAAGCTTTCTTT
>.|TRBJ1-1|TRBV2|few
CASTLDRGTEAFF
TGTGCCAGCACACTGGATCGAGGCACTGAAGCTTTCTTT
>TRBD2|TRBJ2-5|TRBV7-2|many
CASSSPLLAGEKTQYF
TGTGCCAGCAGCTCGCCGTTACTAGCGGGAGAAAAGACCCAGTACTTC
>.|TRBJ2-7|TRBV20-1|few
CSARSLTGNEQYF
TGCAGTGCTAGGTCGCTTACAGGGAACGAGCAGTACTTC
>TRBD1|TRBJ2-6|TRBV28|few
CASSLPSARQGWGSGANVLTF
TGTGCCAGCAGTTTGCCCAGCGCACGACAGGGGTGGGGATCTGGGGCCAACGTCCTGACTTTC
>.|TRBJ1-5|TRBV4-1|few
CASSPGLAEAGQPQHF
TGCGCCAGCAGCCCGGGATTGGCAGAGGCGGGCCAGCCCCAGCATTTT
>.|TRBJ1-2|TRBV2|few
CASSEALPGPVHGYTF
TGTGCCAGCAGTGAAGCCCTACCGGGCCCTGTCCATGGCTACACCTTC
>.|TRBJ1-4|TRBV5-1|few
CASSQRRLGEKLFF
TGCGCCAGCAGCCAGAGGAGGTTGGGGGAAAAACTGTTTTTT